This entry is about one T cell receptor (beta chain). Clones were sequenced by immunoSEQ multiplex PCR, and TCRdb holds only the in-frame ones, with some missing. The table shows approximately 420,000 clones, with over 75% occurring only once. The source of the sample is a study of Ad26.COV2.S vaccination and SARS-CoV-2 variants. Study overall: A COV1001 Ad26.COV2.S trial-arm participant provided the sample. The vaccine Ad26.COV2.S was put into the muscle once, or twice with 56 days between.

Treatment denoted: around 19 received Ad26.COV2.S at low or high dose, single or two shots; 5 received placebo; per-sample allocation not given. Sampling occurred on day 63 after the first vaccine or placebo injection. An Ad26 vector carrying the Wuhan-strain SARS-CoV-2 spike served as the vaccine. Germline loops: CDR1 SGHRS, CDR2 YFSETQ. Trimming removed 1 base at V and 0 bases at J, with 17 bases between. This CDR3 region has 18 residues. The sequences come from peripheral blood, collected in a trial of Ad26.COV2.S vaccine versus placebo. The clonotype comes from a person aged 18-60 years who received the Ad26.COV2.S COVID-19 vaccine or a placebo. The chain carries TRBV5-1 and TRBJ2-1; tentative D call: TRBD1 (6 bases). The CDR3 DNA follows: TGCGCCAGCAGCTTGACTCCTTGGACAGCCAACTCCTACAATGAGCAGTTCTTC. This encodes CASSLTPWTANSYNEQFF.